These 7 T cell receptor beta chains were all obtained from the same sample, sequenced in a study of blood T cell repertoires in COVID-19. Sequencing used immunoSEQ multiplex PCR; TCRdb keeps in-frame clones, though not all of them. The sample consists of approximately 210,000 clones, around four fifths of them appearing once. Material for sequencing was peripheral blood. The receptors were sampled from a man aged 45 to 65 with active or convalescent COVID-19.

The genes are TRBV19 and TRBJ1-1; 8 positions match TRBD1. Trimming took 6 bases from V and 5 from J; bases not matched to a gene: 17. The CDR3 is 17 amino acids. In germline, CDR1 is LNHDA, CDR2 SQIVND (reference sequence). CDR3 sequence reads: CASRLFRTGNMWTEAFF. In DNA form, the CDR3 reads TGTGCCAGTAGACTTTTCCGGACAGGGAACATGTGGACTGAAGCTTTCTTT. The entire variable domain, with the rest obtained from reference TRBV19 and TRBJ1-1, is as follows: DGGITQSPKYLFRKEGQNVTLSCEQNLNHDAMYWYRQDPGQGLRLIYYSQIVNDFQKGDIAEGYSVSREKKESFPLTVTSAQKNPTAFYLCASRLFRTGNMWTEAFFGQGTRLTVV.

This chain links TRBV7-3 with TRBJ2-1; 7 nucleotides agree with TRBD1. Germline V gene lookup returns CDR1 SGHTA and CDR2 FQGTGA. V was pared by 3 bases and J by 3 bases, with 5 bases of the junction left unmatched. The CDR3 is made up of 15 amino acids. This CDR3 reads CASSFATGYYNEQFF. In nucleotides, the CDR3 is TGTGCCAGCAGCTTCGCGACAGGGTACTACAATGAGCAGTTCTTC.

This chain links TRBV27 with TRBJ2-7; TRBD2 might be the D (5 bases). The germline V gene encodes CDR1 MNHEY and CDR2 SMNVEV (reference sequence). CDR3 length: 16 amino acids. Trimming cost V 2 bases and J 5 bases, with 19 bases left between them. CDR3 amino acids: CASSLQWLGGSDEQYF. The CDR3 nucleotides read TGTGCCAGCAGTTTACAATGGTTGGGCGGGTCGGACGAGCAGTACTTC.

The chain couples TRBV4-3 to TRBJ1-1, with TRBD1 matching 9 bases. The CDR3 has 16 amino acids. V lost 4 bases, J lost 0 bases, and 6 bases stayed unmatched. Germline CDR1 and CDR2: LGHNA and YSLEER. The CDR3 sequence is CASSPGQGKMNTEAFF. For the CDR3, the DNA is TGCGCCAGCAGCCCGGGACAGGGAAAAATGAACACTGAAGCTTTCTTT.

This chain joins TRBV18 and TRBJ1-3; 8 positions agree with TRBD1. The germline gives CDR1 KGHSH, CDR2 LQKENI. J gave up 0 bases and V 6 bases, and 4 bases lay outside the gene matches. CDR3 length: 15 residues. Written as DNA, the CDR3 is TGTGCCAGCTCTATCGACAGGGGCTCTGGAAACACCATATATTTT. Translating it yields CASSIDRGSGNTIYF.

The V gene is TRBV11-2, the J gene TRBJ1-2; 9 bases map to TRBD1. V lost 1 base and J lost 2; bases outside the gene matches: 8. CDR1 and CDR2 (germline): SGHAT, FQNNGV. This CDR3 has 17 amino acids. CDR3 residues: CASSLGPGQGPNYGYTF. The CDR3 nucleotides are TGTGCCAGCAGCTTAGGACCGGGACAGGGCCCCAACTATGGCTACACCTTC.

The chain employs TRBV5-6 and TRBJ1-1, with 7 bases lining up with TRBD1. J lost 3 bases, V lost 4 bases, and 12 bases had no gene match. Germline V CDR1 and CDR2: SGHDT, YYEEEE. CDR3 size: 16 residues. CDR3 loop: CASSPREGAEDTEAFF. CDR3 nucleotide sequence: TGTGCCAGCAGCCCCCGGGAGGGGGCAGAAGACACTGAAGCTTTCTTT.